The next 29 T cell receptor beta chains were all read from a single sample in a study of blood T cell repertoires in COVID-19. Some clones are missing from TCRdb's copy, which holds only in-frame ones; the method was immunoSEQ multiplex PCR. The repertoire holds a few hundred thousand clones, with approximately 92% as singletons. The sequenced material came from peripheral blood. These receptors came from a woman in her forties who had recovered from COVID-19.

This chain links TRBV24-1 with TRBJ2-3, with a possible D match to TRBD1 (6 bases). V gave up 4 bases and J gave up 1 base, with 11 bases separating them. CDR1 is KGHDR and CDR2 is SFDVKD in the germline V gene. This CDR3 spans 15 amino acids. The CDR3: CATSELRGGTDTQYF. CDR3 DNA sequence: TGTGCCACCAGTGAGCTCAGGGGTGGCACAGATACGCAGTATTTT.

CDR3 nucleotide sequence: TGTGCCAGTAGTACTTATATACTAGCGGGAGGGTACAATGAGCAGTTCTTC. Encoded protein: CASSTYILAGGYNEQFF. The J gene is TRBJ2-1, the V gene TRBV19; 13 nucleotides match TRBD2. Trimming at V came to 4 bases and at J to 4 bases, leaving 7 bases not matched to a gene. CDR1 is LNHDA and CDR2 is SQIVND in the germline V gene (reference sequence). CDR3 length equals 17 residues.

The chain employs TRBV7-9 and TRBJ2-7; 9 nucleotides align to TRBD2. V gave up 5 bases and J gave up 2 bases; unmatched junction bases: 10. CDR3 length: 16 residues. The germline V gene has CDR1 SEHNR and CDR2 FQNEAQ (reference sequence). The CDR3 is CASSIKGAGGTYEQYF. The CDR3 nucleotides are TGTGCCAGCAGCATTAAGGGTGCGGGGGGGACCTACGAGCAGTACTTC.

The chain recombines TRBV5-1 with TRBJ2-1, with 13 bases aligning to TRBD2. V dropped 1 base and J dropped 8; count of bases not matched to a gene: 9. CDR1 is SGHRS and CDR2 is YFSETQ in the germline V gene. The CDR3 contains 17 residues. The CDR3 here is CASSLTSGGDLGDEQFF. As DNA, the CDR3 is TGCGCCAGCAGCTTGACTAGCGGGGGGGACCTCGGGGATGAGCAGTTCTTC.

The chain employs TRBV7-7 and TRBJ1-3, with TRBD1 matching 10 bases. Looked up from germline, CDR1 is SSHAT and CDR2 is FNYEAQ (reference sequence). Losses at the gene ends were 5 bases for V and 2 bases for J; bases not matched to a gene: 3. The CDR3 is 15 amino acids. Here the CDR3 DNA reads TGTGCCAGCAGCCCGGACAGGGGGACTGGAAACACCATATATTTT. It yields the protein CASSPDRGTGNTIYF.

CDR3 sequence reads: CASSPEWAGGLYNEQFF. Here the CDR3 DNA reads TGTGCCAGCAGTCCTGAGTGGGCGGGGGGCTTATACAATGAGCAGTTCTTC. This chain links TRBV28 with TRBJ2-1, with 8 nucleotides matching TRBD2. The CDR3 loop spans 17 amino acids. Germline V lookup: CDR1 MDHEN, CDR2 SYDVKM. J gave up 4 bases and V 5 bases, and 13 bases lay outside the gene matches.

V and J are TRBV15 and TRBJ2-7; possible D gene TRBD2, 6 bases. V was cut by 2 bases and J by 2 bases, with 13 bases left in between. This CDR3 is 15 amino acids long. Germline loops: CDR1 LNHNV, CDR2 YYDKDF (reference sequence). The CDR3, as DNA: TGTGCCACCAGCAGAAGCCGGGACTGGGCCTACGAGCAGTACTTC. Its translation is CATSRSRDWAYEQYF.

The rearrangement joins TRBV5-6 to TRBJ2-7, with a possible D match to TRBD1 (5 bases). Trimming removed 2 bases at V and 0 bases at J, with 15 bases between. The CDR3 length is 16 residues. The germline CDR1 and CDR2 sequences are SGHDT and YYEEEE. The CDR3 DNA sequence: TGTGCCAGCAGCTTTCTATCAGGGTTGGGCTCCTACGAGCAGTACTTC. Protein: CASSFLSGLGSYEQYF. The whole variable domain, remainder taken from reference TRBV5-6 and TRBJ2-7, is DAGVTQSPTHLIKTRGQQVTLRCSPKSGHDTVSWYQQALGQGPQFIFQYYEEEERQRGNFPDRFSGHQFPNYSSELNVNALLLGDSALYLCASSFLSGLGSYEQYFGPGTRLTVT.

The genes are TRBV11-3 and TRBJ1-1; D uncertain. Per the germline V gene, CDR1 is SGHNT and CDR2 is YENEEA. This CDR3 spans 14 amino acids. The V end lost 5 bases, the J end lost 1 base, and 11 bases lay between the germline ends. Written as DNA, the CDR3 is TGTGCCAGCAGCCCCGCGCGCGGGAACACTGAAGCTTTCTTT. This sequence encodes CASSPARGNTEAFF.

The V gene is TRBV5-1, the J gene TRBJ2-3; D is unresolved. V was pared by 4 bases and J by 6 bases, with 18 bases between. The CDR3 has 15 residues. CDR1 SGHRS and CDR2 YFSETQ come from the germline V gene. CDR3 bases: TGCGCCAGCAGCCTGAGCGACGCCAGCGTCGATACGCAGTATTTT. It is translated as CASSLSDASVDTQYF.

The chain couples TRBV19 to TRBJ2-1, with D possibly being TRBD1 (6 bases). This CDR3 contains 12 residues. V was shortened by 6 bases and J by 8 bases, with 11 bases between the two germline ends. Germline loops: CDR1 LNHDA, CDR2 SQIVND (reference sequence). The CDR3, as DNA: TGTGCCAGTAGCCCTGGACAGTATGAGCAGTTCTTC. Residues: CASSPGQYEQFF. Looking up the rest from reference TRBV19 and TRBJ2-1 gives the full variable domain: DGGITQSPKYLFRKEGQNVTLSCEQNLNHDAMYWYRQDPGQGLRLIYYSQIVNDFQKGDIAEGYSVSREKKESFPLTVTSAQKNPTAFYLCASSPGQYEQFFGPGTRLTVL.

The rearrangement joins TRBV18 to TRBJ2-1, with TRBD2 matching over 12 bases. Germline CDR1 reads KGHSH; CDR2 reads LQKENI. Unmatched junction bases numbered 9, after V lost 3 bases and J lost 0 bases. The length of the CDR3 is 19 residues. CDR3 DNA: TGTGCCAGCTCACCCCCGGGACTAGCGGGTGCGAGCTCCTACAATGAGCAGTTCTTC. Translated, it gives CASSPPGLAGASSYNEQFF.

The chain employs TRBV4-1 and TRBJ2-7; perhaps TRBD2 as D (7 bases). There are 15 residues in the CDR3. Per germline, CDR1 MGHRA and CDR2 YSYEKL. The ends were cut back, 3 bases at V and 7 bases at J, with 19 bases in the middle. CDR3 DNA sequence: TGCGCCAGCAGCCATCCCCCCGGGGGGCGCATAGAGCAGTACTTC. Translating it yields CASSHPPGGRIEQYF.

The chain has TRBV25-1 and TRBJ1-1; the D is unclear. Germline CDR1 MGHDK, CDR2 SYGVNS. This CDR3 comprises 14 residues. With 6 bases removed from V and 4 bases from J, the gap between germline ends came to 15 bases. For the CDR3, the DNA is TGTGCCAGCAGCCTCACCCTCGGAGTCACTGAAGCTTTCTTT. Translating it yields CASSLTLGVTEAFF.

The J gene is TRBJ2-2, the V gene TRBV3-1 (or the pseudogene TRBV3-2); the match to TRBD2 covers 8 bases. Per the germline V gene, CDR1 is LGHDT and CDR2 is YNNKEL (reference sequence). The CDR3 covers 15 residues. The V and J ends lost 2 bases and 5 bases, in that order; junction bases with no gene match: 4. Written as DNA, the CDR3 is TGTGCCAGCAGCCAAAGTAGCGGGAAGACCGGGGAGCTGTTTTTT. This codes for CASSQSSGKTGELFF.

This sequence joins TRBV5-4 and TRBJ2-7; tentatively, D is TRBD2 (6 bases). The CDR3 loop spans 13 amino acids. The V end lost 1 base, the J end lost 7 bases, and 12 bases lay between the germline ends. Germline lookup yields CDR1 SGHNT and CDR2 YYREEE (reference sequence). The CDR3 protein is CASSLYSGREQYV. The DNA of the CDR3 is TGTGCCAGCAGCTTGTATTCGGGGAGGGAGCAGTACGTC.

This clone came up a few times. The rearrangement links TRBV7-6 to TRBJ1-1; 7 bases map to TRBD1. J was trimmed by 1 base and V by 4 bases; bases with no gene match: 6. There are 15 residues in the CDR3. Germline lookup yields CDR1 SGHVS and CDR2 FNYEAQ. CDR3 protein: CASSSRGTANTEAFF. CDR3 in DNA: TGTGCCAGCAGCTCCCGAGGGACAGCGAACACTGAAGCTTTCTTT. The variable domain in full, with the rest retrieved from reference TRBV7-6 and TRBJ1-1, is GAGVSQSPRYKVTKRGQDVALRCDPISGHVSLYWYRQALGQGPEFLTYFNYEAQQDKSGLPNDRFSAERPEGSISTLTIQRTEQRDSAMYRCASSSRGTANTEAFFGQGTRLTVV.

This sequence joins TRBV10-1 and TRBJ2-2; D gene uncertain. In germline, CDR1 is WNHNN, CDR2 SYGVQD (reference sequence). The CDR3 consists of 13 residues. Deletions cut 6 bases from V and 2 bases from J, with 7 bases between. This CDR3 is CASRDTNTGELFF. The CDR3 bases are TGCGCCAGCAGAGACACTAACACCGGGGAGCTGTTTTTT.

The V gene is TRBV11-2, the J gene TRBJ2-5; no clear D. Trimming pared 3 bases from V and 3 bases from J, leaving 8 bases between. Germline V gives CDR1 SGHAT, CDR2 FQNNGV. The CDR3 has 13 amino acids. The CDR3 DNA reads as TGTGCCAGCAGCTTTAGTAGAGAAGAGACCCAGTACTTC. Translated, it gives CASSFSREETQYF.

The chain combines TRBV4-1 with TRBJ1-1; 9 positions match TRBD1. The CDR3 totals 14 residues. Germline V gene sequence: CDR1 MGHRA, CDR2 YSYEKL. V lost 4 bases to trimming and J lost 4 bases; unmatched junction nucleotides: 4. The CDR3 coding sequence is TGCGCCAGCAGCCCCGGGACAGGGCGCACTGAAGCTTTCTTT. As protein: CASSPGTGRTEAFF.

V is TRBV21-1 and J is TRBJ2-3; no check of the table's D call, TRBD2, against the DNA was made. TRBV21-1 has pseudogene status. The CDR3 runs 16 residues. CDR3 region: CASSPTSGVCGDTQYF. The CDR3 DNA follows: TGTGCCAGCAGCCCAACTAGCGGGGTTTGTGGGGATACGCAGTATTTT.

This chain uses TRBV21-1 with TRBJ2-7; the table's D call, TRBD2, has no DNA check behind it. TRBV21-1 is a recognized pseudogene. The CDR3 is 13 amino acids. CDR3 residues: CASSKAEAAEQYF. CDR3 in DNA: TGTGCCAGCAGCAAAGCGGAGGCCGCCGAGCAGTACTTC.

The chain is built from TRBV10-1 and TRBJ1-6, with TRBD1 matching 7 bases. V lost 8 bases to trimming and J lost 7 bases; unmatched junction nucleotides: 5. Germline V gives CDR1 WNHNN, CDR2 SYGVQD (reference sequence). CDR3 length equals 13 residues. The CDR3 DNA is TGCGCCAGCTCCCGGGACAGCAATTCACCCCTCCACTTT. As protein: CASSRDSNSPLHF.

The rearrangement joins TRBV24-1 to TRBJ2-2, with TRBD2 matching over 12 bases. The V segment lost 9 bases and the J segment 5 bases; nucleotides outside the gene matches: 3. The CDR3 spans 14 residues. Germline lookup yields CDR1 KGHDR and CDR2 SFDVKD. The CDR3 sequence: CATELAGGTGELFF. CDR3 bases: TGTGCCACCGAGCTAGCGGGAGGGACCGGGGAGCTGTTTTTT.

Of note for this clone: Other DNA sequences in the sample encode the same CDR3. The chain is built from TRBV19 and TRBJ2-3; D gene unclear. V was trimmed by 2 bases and J by 1 base, leaving 4 bases between them. The CDR3 runs 13 residues. CDR1 is LNHDA and CDR2 is SQIVND in the germline V gene (reference sequence). The CDR3: CASSITGTDTQYF. The CDR3 coding sequence is TGTGCCAGTAGTATAACTGGCACAGATACGCAGTATTTT.

V and J are TRBV19 and TRBJ2-5; 9 positions match TRBD2. The germline V gene encodes CDR1 LNHDA and CDR2 SQIVND (reference sequence). V trimming: 3 bases; J trimming: 5 bases; junction bases outside the gene matches: 4. There are 14 residues in the CDR3. The CDR3 here is CASSISGRKETQYF. In DNA, the CDR3 is TGTGCCAGTAGTATTAGCGGGAGAAAGGAGACCCAGTACTTC.

This CDR3 reads CASSTMGTGTKNIQYF. For the CDR3, the DNA is TGTGCCAGTAGCACCATGGGGACAGGGACCAAAAACATTCAGTACTTC. The chain carries TRBV19 and TRBJ2-4; 9 bases line up with TRBD1. The length of the CDR3 is 16 residues. V lost 6 bases and J lost 2; bases outside the gene matches: 8. Germline assignment: CDR1 LNHDA and CDR2 SQIVND (reference sequence).

The chain combines TRBV7-8 with TRBJ2-7, with a weak D call TRBD2 (5 bases). CDR3 length: 15 residues. Germline V lookup: CDR1 SGHVS, CDR2 FQNEAQ. V was shortened by 0 bases and J by 6 bases, with 15 bases between the two germline ends. DNA of the CDR3: TGTGCCAGCAGCTTAGCATCGTCGGCTAGCTCCGAGCAGTACGTC. Amino acids: CASSLASSASSEQYV.

The chain recombines TRBV5-1 with TRBJ2-3, with D tentatively TRBD1 (6 bases). V lost 4 bases, J lost 7 bases, and 13 bases lay in between. From germline, CDR1 is SGHRS and CDR2 YFSETQ. This CDR3 spans 13 amino acids. CDR3 loop: CASSTIGGNTQYF. CDR3 sequence (DNA): TGCGCCAGCAGCACCATAGGGGGAAATACGCAGTATTTT.